Detailed here is one T cell receptor (beta chain). Libraries of TCR beta came from iRepertoire HTBI primers plus Arm-PCR of CDR3 regions. TCRdb itself ran the multiplex PCR reads through MiXCR, one entry per CDR3 protein. The table has fewer than 550,000 distinct CDR3 sequences, 16% seen once. Described time point: newly diagnosed GD, antithyroid drugs for less than 3 months. The TCR library used RNA extracted from PBMCs. Those enrolled as patients came out of an endocrinology department in Xi'an, China. The data were taken from a study of regulatory T cells in long-lasting Graves disease. V trimming: 2 bases; J trimming: 1 base; junction bases outside the gene matches: 3. Germline CDR1 is LNHDA and CDR2 is SQIVND (reference sequence). The CDR3 has 15 residues. In addition, the sample was reused for a study of T cells in Graves' hyperthyroidism and ophthalmopathy.

The specimen was peripheral blood mononuclear cells (PBMCs), collected at new diagnosis, from a patient treated with antithyroid drugs. The receptor comes from a middle-aged woman with Graves disease. The chain uses TRBV19 and TRBJ1-1; TRBD1 matches at 8 bases. This CDR3 is CASSIQGARNTEAFF. The CDR3 nucleotides read TGTGCCAGTAGTATACAGGGGGCGCGGAACACTGAAGCTTTCTTT.